This T cell receptor (beta chain) was recorded in a study of cytomegalovirus exposure and HLA in healthy donors. Study-wide results and limits: The Asian-associated ancestry cluster reportedly had fewer N-insertions than the 666-donor mean in a later analysis.

Donors had nominal health at sampling but likely had unrecorded immune exposures. The PCR ran on 60 Vbeta and 13 Jbeta primers. TCRdb's table, derived via immunoSEQ multiplex PCR, lists solely in-frame clones and lacks some. The sample holds under 150,000 clones, 79% seen once. With regard to this clone: Antigen unknown.

Sequencing was done on a sample of PBMCs. This clonotype originated in a man younger than 30 in good health and CMV-seronegative.

The CDR3 region is CASGRNTGELFF. In DNA form, the CDR3 reads TGCGCCAGCGGGAGGAACACCGGGGAGCTGTTTTTT. The chain links TRBV10-1 to TRBJ2-2; tentatively, D is TRBD2 (5 bases). V was trimmed by 8 bases and J by 1 base, leaving 5 bases between them. From germline, CDR1 is WNHNN and CDR2 SYGVQD (reference sequence). The CDR3 loop spans 12 amino acids.